Given below is one T cell receptor beta chain in context. The data originate from a study of T cell changes during pregnancy in multiple sclerosis. Sequencing used immunoSEQ multiplex PCR; TCRdb keeps in-frame clones, though not all of them. The top ten clones hold over 0.35% of a sample with roughly 60,000 clones, just under 95% of them seen once. This CDR3 has 17 amino acids. Germline CDR1 is LNHDA and CDR2 is SQIVND (reference sequence). V was shortened by 7 bases and J by 0 bases, with 16 bases between the two germline ends. The genes are TRBV19 and TRBJ2-6; no definite D call. Sequencing used CD4+ T cells from peripheral blood mononuclear cells, obtained before pregnancy. This clonotype was sampled from a female donor with multiple sclerosis, enrolled in a pregnancy study. The CDR3 DNA sequence: TGTGCCAGTAAAAAACCTGGCGGCCTCTCTGGGGCCAACGTCCTGACTTTC. Translated: CASKKPGGLSGANVLTF.